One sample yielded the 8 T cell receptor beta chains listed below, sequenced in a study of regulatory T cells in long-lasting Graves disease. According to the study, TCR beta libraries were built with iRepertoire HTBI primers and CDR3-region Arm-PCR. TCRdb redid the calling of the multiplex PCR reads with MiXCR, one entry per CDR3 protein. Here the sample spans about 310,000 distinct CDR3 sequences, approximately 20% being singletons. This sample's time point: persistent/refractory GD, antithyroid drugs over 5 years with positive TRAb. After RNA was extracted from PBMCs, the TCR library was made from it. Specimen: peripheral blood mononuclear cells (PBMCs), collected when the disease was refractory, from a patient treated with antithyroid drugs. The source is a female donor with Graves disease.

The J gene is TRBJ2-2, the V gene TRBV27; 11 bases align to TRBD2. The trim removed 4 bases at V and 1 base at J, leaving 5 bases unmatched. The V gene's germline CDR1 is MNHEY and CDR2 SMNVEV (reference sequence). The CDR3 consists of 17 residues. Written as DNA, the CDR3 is TGTGCCAGCAGTTCGGCACTAGCGGGAGTGAACACCGGGGAGCTGTTTTTT. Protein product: CASSSALAGVNTGELFF.

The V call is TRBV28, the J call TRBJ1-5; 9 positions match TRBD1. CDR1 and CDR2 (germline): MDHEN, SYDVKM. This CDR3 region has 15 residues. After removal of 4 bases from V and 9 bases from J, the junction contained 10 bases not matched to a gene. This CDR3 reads CASSSPGTGILPQHF. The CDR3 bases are TGTGCCAGCAGTTCCCCCGGGACAGGGATTTTGCCCCAGCATTTT.

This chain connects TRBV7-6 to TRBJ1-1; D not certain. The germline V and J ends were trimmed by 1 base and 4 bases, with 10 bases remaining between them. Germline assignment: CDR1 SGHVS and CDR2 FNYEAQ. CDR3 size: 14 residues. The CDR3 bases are TGTGCCAGCAGCTTAGAGGCTGGGGTCACTGAAGCTTTCTTT. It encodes CASSLEAGVTEAFF.

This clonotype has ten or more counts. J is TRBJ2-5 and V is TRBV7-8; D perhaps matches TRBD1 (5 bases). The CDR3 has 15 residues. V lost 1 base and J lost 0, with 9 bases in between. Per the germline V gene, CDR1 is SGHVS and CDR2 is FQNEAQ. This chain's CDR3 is CASSLVAGYQETQYF. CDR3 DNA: TGTGCCAGCAGCTTAGTCGCAGGGTACCAAGAGACCCAGTACTTC.

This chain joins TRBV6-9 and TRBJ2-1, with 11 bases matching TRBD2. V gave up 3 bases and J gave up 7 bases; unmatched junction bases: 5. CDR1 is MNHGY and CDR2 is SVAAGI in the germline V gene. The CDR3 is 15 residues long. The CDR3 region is CASSYRLAGRNEQFF. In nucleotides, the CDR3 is TGTGCCAGCAGTTACCGACTAGCGGGACGGAATGAGCAGTTCTTC.

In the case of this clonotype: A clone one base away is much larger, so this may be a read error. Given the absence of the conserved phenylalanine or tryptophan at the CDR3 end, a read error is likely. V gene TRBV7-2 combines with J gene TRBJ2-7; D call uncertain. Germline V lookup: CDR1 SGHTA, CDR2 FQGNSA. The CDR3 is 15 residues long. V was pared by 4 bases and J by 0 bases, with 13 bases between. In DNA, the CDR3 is TGTGCCAGCAGCTCCGCAGGCCTTTACTCCTACGAGCAGTACTTA. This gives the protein CASSSAGLYSYEQYL.

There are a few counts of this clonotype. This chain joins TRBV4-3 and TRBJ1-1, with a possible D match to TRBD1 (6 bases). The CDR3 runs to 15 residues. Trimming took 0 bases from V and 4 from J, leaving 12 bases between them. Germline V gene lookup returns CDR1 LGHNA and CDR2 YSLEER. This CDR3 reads CASSQDSRGGTEAFF. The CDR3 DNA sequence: TGCGCCAGCAGCCAAGACAGCAGGGGAGGCACTGAAGCTTTCTTT.

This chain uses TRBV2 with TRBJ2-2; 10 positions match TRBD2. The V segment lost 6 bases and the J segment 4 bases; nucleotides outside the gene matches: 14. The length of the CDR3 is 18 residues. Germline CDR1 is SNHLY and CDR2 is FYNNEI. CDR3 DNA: TGTGCCAGCAGCCTGATGCCCCCGGGACTAGCGAGCACCGGGGAGCTGTTTTTT. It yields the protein CASSLMPPGLASTGELFF.